Listed below are T cell receptor beta chains from one sample, sequenced in a study of T cell changes during pregnancy in multiple sclerosis. Assay: immunoSEQ multiplex PCR; the TCRdb copy retains only in-frame clones and omits some. The top ten clones hold approximately 3% of a sample with tens of thousands of clones, roughly nine tenths of them seen once. Sequences were derived from CD8+ T cells from peripheral blood mononuclear cells, sampled before pregnancy. Every receptor here comes from a female donor with multiple sclerosis, enrolled in a pregnancy study. The CDR3 runs from the conserved cysteine through the conserved F or W. D genes are given only for firm matches. Only some rows state a clone size, as once, few, many or a class for expanded clones.

D gene,V gene,clone size,J gene,CDR3 DNA,CDR3 protein
NA,TRBV6-5,NA,TRBJ1-1,TGTGCCAGCAGTTACGGCCTCAAAGCTTTCTTT,CASSYGLKAFF
TRBD1,TRBV6-1,NA,TRBJ1-4,TGTGCCAGCAGCCGATACAGGGGCGGGTTCGAAAAACTGTTTTTT,CASSRYRGGFEKLFF
NA,TRBV9,once,TRBJ2-3,TGTGCCAGCAGCGCAGAGGACCAAAGGGGAGATACGCAGTATTTT,CASSAEDQRGDTQYF
TRBD2,TRBV2,NA,TRBJ2-3,TGTGCCAGCAGTGAAGAAATAGCGGGGGGTACAGATACGCAGTATTTT,CASSEEIAGGTDTQYF
NA,TRBV2,NA,TRBJ1-5,TGTGCCAGCTTGGACAGTAGCAATCAGCCCCAGCATTTT,CASLDSSNQPQHF
NA,TRBV29-1,NA,TRBJ1-2,TGCAGCGTTGACCCCCGGCAGGGTTATAACTATGGCTACACCTTC,CSVDPRQGYNYGYTF
NA,TRBV5-1,few,TRBJ2-7,TGCGCCAGCAGCGGATCCGGGACACCAGACGAGCAGTACTTC,CASSGSGTPDEQYF
TRBD1,TRBV6-7,NA,TRBJ2-7,TGTGCCAGCAGTTATCGAGTATTGTCCAGACAGGGGTACGAGCAGTACTTC,CASSYRVLSRQGYEQYF
NA,TRBV13,NA,TRBJ2-7,TGTGCCAGCAGCTTCCCCGGGGAACAGTACGAGCAGTACTTC,CASSFPGEQYEQYF
NA,TRBV16,NA,TRBJ1-1,TGTGCCAGCAGCCAATCAGGGGCCCTGAACACTGAAGCTTTCTTT,CASSQSGALNTEAFF
NA,TRBV7-9,NA,TRBJ2-5,TGTGCCAGCAGCTTGAAAGACAAAGGCTCCCAAGAGACCCAGTACTTC,CASSLKDKGSQETQYF
NA,TRBV21-1,NA,TRBJ2-7,TGTGCCAGCAGCAAAGTTGGGATACCAACTAGATACGAGCAGTACTTC,CASSKVGIPTRYEQYF
NA,TRBV5-1,NA,TRBJ2-7,TGCGCCAGCAGCTTATACAACTTAGAGGGAAACGAGCAGTACTTC,CASSLYNLEGNEQYF
NA,TRBV11-1,NA,TRBJ2-7,TGTGCCAGCAGCCTCACAATATACGAGCAGTACTTC,CASSLTIYEQYF
NA,TRBV9,NA,TRBJ2-7,TGTGCCAGCAGCCCCATGGAGGCCTCCTACGAGCAGTACTTC,CASSPMEASYEQYF
NA,TRBV6-5,NA,TRBJ2-1,TGTGCCAGCAGTCTAGTAGGCAATGAGCAGTTCTTC,CASSLVGNEQFF
NA,TRBV7-2,NA,TRBJ2-3,TGTGCCAGCAGCCTTGAAGATCTGGGGGCCACAGATACGCAGTATTTT,CASSLEDLGATDTQYF
NA,TRBV6-5,NA,TRBJ1-1,TGTGCCAAAACAACCACTGAAGCTTTCTTT,CAKTTTEAFF
NA,TRBV11-2,NA,TRBJ2-3,TGTGCCAGCAGCTTAGAGCTGAAAGAGACGCAGTATTTT,CASSLELKETQYF
TRBD1,TRBV7-2,NA,TRBJ1-2,TGTGCCAGCAGCTTAGGCCGACAGGGCCCGTATGGCTACACCTTC,CASSLGRQGPYGYTF
TRBD1,TRBV13,NA,TRBJ1-1,TGTGCCAGCAGCTTCGGGACAGGGAACACTGAAGCTTTCTTT,CASSFGTGNTEAFF
NA,TRBV9,few,TRBJ2-1,TGTGCCAGCAGCGTAACGCCCAGGACTACCTACAATGAGCAGTTCTTC,CASSVTPRTTYNEQFF
TRBD1,TRBV7-9,NA,TRBJ1-2,TGTGCCAGCAGTTTCCCCGAACAGGGGTACAACTATGGCTACACCTTC,CASSFPEQGYNYGYTF
TRBD1,TRBV27,NA,TRBJ2-1,TGTGCCAGCAGTTTAGAGGACAGGGAAGCGACGAATGAGCAGTTCTTC,CASSLEDREATNEQFF
TRBD1,TRBV5-6,NA,TRBJ1-1,TGTGCCAGCAGCCCTGGACAGGGGAACACTGAAGCTTTCTTT,CASSPGQGNTEAFF
TRBD2,TRBV7-3,once,TRBJ2-5,TGTGCCAGCAGCTTAACCCGGGGGGGCCGGGAGACCCAGTACTTC,CASSLTRGGRETQYF
TRBD1,TRBV6-4,NA,TRBJ2-1,TGTGCCAGCAGTGAGGGGACAGGGGGCTACAATGAGCAGTTCTTC,CASSEGTGGYNEQFF
NA,TRBV9,NA,TRBJ2-7,TGTGCCAGCAGCGAAGGTTTCCCGGGCGAGCAGTACTTC,CASSEGFPGEQYF
NA,TRBV5-6,NA,TRBJ1-6,TGTGCCAGCAGCCGAGACAGTCCTAATTCACCCCTCCACTTT,CASSRDSPNSPLHF
NA,TRBV5-1,NA,TRBJ1-5,TGCGCCAGCAGCTTGACGGTGAATCAGCCCCAGCATTTT,CASSLTVNQPQHF
TRBD2,TRBV2,once,TRBJ2-7,TGTGCCAGCAGGAGGGAGGGTGGGGAGCAGTACTTC,CASRREGGEQYF
TRBD1,TRBV7-8,NA,TRBJ1-5,TGTGCCAGCAGCCTTGGACAGGTATGGCCCCAGCATTTT,CASSLGQVWPQHF
TRBD1,TRBV4-3,NA,TRBJ2-1,TGCGCCAGCAGCCATACCGGGACAGGAAACAATGAGCAGTTCTTC,CASSHTGTGNNEQFF
TRBD1,TRBV19,NA,TRBJ2-2,TGTGCCAGTAGTACCGACGGGACAGGACGCACCGGGGAGCTGTTTTTT,CASSTDGTGRTGELFF
NA,TRBV7-8,NA,TRBJ1-4,TGTGCCAGCTCAATACTAGGGTCACAGGAAAAACTGTTTTTT,CASSILGSQEKLFF
TRBD2,TRBV7-9,once,TRBJ2-3,TGTGCCAGCAGCTTAGGTAGCGGGGTCACAGATACGCAGTATTTT,CASSLGSGVTDTQYF
TRBD2,TRBV4-3,NA,TRBJ2-2,TGCGCCAGCAGCCCAGCGGGGGGGCCTAACACCGGGGAGCTGTTTTTT,CASSPAGGPNTGELFF
NA,TRBV5-5,NA,TRBJ1-2,TGTGCCAGCACTAACAGGGAGGGCTACACCTTC,CASTNREGYTF
NA,TRBV5-8,NA,TRBJ2-3,TGTGCCAGCAGCCCTCCACTTAGCTCCGGAAACCAGGGATTCACAGATACGCAGTATTTT,CASSPPLSSGNQGFTDTQYF
TRBD2,TRBV4-2,NA,TRBJ2-7,TGTGCCAGCAGCCACCCTCTAGCGGGGGGGACCTACGAGCAGTACTTC,CASSHPLAGGTYEQYF
TRBD1,TRBV19,NA,TRBJ1-2,TGTGCCAGTAGTGTCACAGGGGGCGCCGAAGGCTACACCTTC,CASSVTGGAEGYTF
NA,TRBV5-1,NA,TRBJ1-4,TGCGCCAGCAGCGAAAGAGGGGGGGAGGGGGAAAAACTGTTTTTT,CASSERGGEGEKLFF
NA,TRBV15,NA,TRBJ2-3,TGTGCCACTGGGGGCGGCATTCCCACAGATACGCAGTATTTT,CATGGGIPTDTQYF
NA,TRBV14,NA,TRBJ2-3,TGTGCCAGCAGCCAGGGAGGGGGAGATACGCAGTATTTT,CASSQGGGDTQYF
NA,TRBV18,once,TRBJ1-2,TGTGCCAGCTCACCAATTCGGGGAGACTATGGCTACACCTTC,CASSPIRGDYGYTF
NA,TRBV7-6,NA,TRBJ1-4,TGTGCCAGCAGCATAACAGACGAACTTAATGAAAAACTGTTTTTT,CASSITDELNEKLFF
TRBD1,TRBV19,NA,TRBJ1-1,TGTGCCAGTAGTATTGACAGGGGACTCACTGAAGCTTTCTTT,CASSIDRGLTEAFF
TRBD1,TRBV10-3,NA,TRBJ2-1,TGTGCCACCCGGGACAGGACCATCTATAAAGCGGACAATGAGCAGTTCTTC,CATRDRTIYKADNEQFF
NA,TRBV19,NA,TRBJ1-1,TGTGCCAGTAGTATTGGGGCGGACACTGAAGCTTTCTTT,CASSIGADTEAFF
TRBD1,TRBV27,NA,TRBJ1-5,TGTGCCAGCAGTTTATTTGCCACTTCGACGACCGGGACAGGGTTTCGGATTCAGCCCCAGCATTTT,CASSLFATSTTGTGFRIQPQHF
TRBD1,TRBV6-1,NA,TRBJ1-2,TGTGCCAGCAGCGACTTGGACAGGGTGGATGGCTACACCTTC,CASSDLDRVDGYTF
TRBD1,TRBV2,NA,TRBJ1-1,TGTGCCAGCAGTCACGACAGGGAAGATGAAGCTTTCTTT,CASSHDREDEAFF
TRBD1,TRBV28,once,TRBJ2-7,TGTGCCAGCAGTTTGACCCGGGACAGGGGCACGTACGAGCAGTACTTC,CASSLTRDRGTYEQYF
TRBD1,TRBV4-3,NA,TRBJ1-5,TGCGCCAGCAGCCAAGATCACCAGGGGGCCGTTTGGCCCCAGCATTTT,CASSQDHQGAVWPQHF
TRBD1,TRBV7-6,NA,TRBJ1-2,TGTGCCAGCAGCCCGGCCGGGACAGGGATTAACTATGGCTACACCTTC,CASSPAGTGINYGYTF
TRBD1,TRBV2,NA,TRBJ2-7,TGTGCCAGAGGGGGCGAAGCTTACGAGCAGTACTTC,CARGGEAYEQYF
NA,TRBV7-6,NA,TRBJ2-7,TGTGCCAGCAGCTTAGCGCAGGGAGGTTCCTACGAGCAGTACTTC,CASSLAQGGSYEQYF
TRBD2,TRBV9,NA,TRBJ2-1,TGTGCCAGCAGCGTCGGCGGGGGGGCCCACAATGAGCAGTTCTTC,CASSVGGGAHNEQFF
NA,TRBV10-3,NA,TRBJ1-2,TGTGCCGCCAACGTGGGGCACCTTTATGGCTACACCTTC,CAANVGHLYGYTF